Sequencing of this TCR beta chain was carried out in a study of radiotherapy plus CTLA-4 blockade in lung cancer. Across the study: The study recorded objective responses in around a sixth of patients and disease control in around 33%.

Per germline, CDR1 ENHRY and CDR2 SYGVKD. V gave up 10 bases and J gave up 9 bases, with 19 bases separating them. The CDR3 has 13 residues. Broader study findings: Peripheral blood showed expansion of tumor-derived TCR clones after radiotherapy and ipilimumab.

Remarks on this clone: Its antigen is not identified.

Clones were sequenced by immunoSEQ multiplex PCR, and TCRdb holds only the in-frame ones, with some missing. The profile shows approximately 73,000 clones, about nine tenths of them singletons. Those patients who had chemo-refractory metastatic non-small-cell lung cancer were given focal radiation along with CTLA-4 blockade through ipilimumab. This sequence was found in a human donor with non-small cell lung cancer that progressed on radiotherapy plus ipilimumab. The specimen was peripheral blood, collected from a patient treated with radiotherapy plus ipilimumab. This chain uses TRBV10-3 with TRBJ2-1; unclear D gene. CDR3 in DNA: TGTGCCACCAGCCTCGGTGAGCGAGGTGAGCAGTTCTTC. This encodes CATSLGERGEQFF.